One and the same sample provided the 17 T cell receptor beta chains below, sequenced in a study of T cell responses to AZD1222 COVID-19 vaccine (dated by TCRdb to the early 2020s). The sample's time point, from its label and the paper: about 28 days (+/-7) after the second vaccine dose. Libraries came from the immunoSEQ multiplex PCR assay. The immuneACCESS repertoire file appears here via TCRdb, limited to in-frame rearrangements. These files lack a portion of the clones; in checked studies, under half of the deficit traces to unresolved V genes, and the cause of the others is not known. This sample has roughly 24,000 clones in its table, and about 90% of those were observed once. 2.5% to 3% of the sample is in the top ten clones. Source: peripheral blood, taken 28 days after the second AZD1222 dose. Every receptor here comes from an adult who received the AZD1222 COVID-19 vaccine.

This chain connects TRBV12-3 or TRBV12-4 to TRBJ1-2; D perhaps matches TRBD1 (5 bases). The germline V and J ends were trimmed by 7 bases and 4 bases, with 7 bases remaining between them. This CDR3 is 11 amino acids long. CDR3 DNA: TGTGCCAGCATCGGGACCTATGGCTACACCTTC. Protein product: CASIGTYGYTF.

In nucleotides, the CDR3 is TGCGCCAGCAGCCACGAACGTTCGGGTCTTGGGAATAATCAGCCCCAGCATTTT. Translation gives CASSHERSGLGNNQPQHF. This chain uses TRBV4-3 with TRBJ1-5; no reliable D call. The ends were cut back, 3 bases at V and 4 bases at J, with 22 bases in the middle. CDR3 length: 18 amino acids. Germline values: CDR1 LGHNA, CDR2 YSLEER.

The chain links TRBV2 to TRBJ1-6, with TRBD1 matching 7 bases. V lost 9 bases and J lost 9; bases outside the gene matches: 8. This CDR3 contains 13 residues. CDR1 and CDR2 from the germline V gene are SNHLY and FYNNEI. This CDR3 reads CASRQGMRSPLHF. The CDR3 DNA sequence: TGTGCCAGTAGACAGGGAATGCGTTCACCCCTCCACTTT.

V and J are TRBV9 and TRBJ2-2; TRBD2 aligns across 9 bases. The CDR3 has 17 residues. Germline assignment: CDR1 SGDLS and CDR2 YYNGEE. The ends lost 1 base at V and 5 bases at J; junction bases unmatched: 9. The CDR3 spells CASSVTQAGGRTGELFF. CDR3 sequence (DNA): TGTGCCAGCAGCGTAACCCAAGCGGGGGGCCGTACCGGGGAGCTGTTTTTT. Full variable domain (outside the CDR3, taken from reference TRBV9 and TRBJ2-2): DSGVTQTPKHLITATGQRVTLRCSPRSGDLSVYWYQQSLDQGLQFLIQYYNGEERAKGNILERFSAQQFPDLHSELNLSSLELGDSALYFCASSVTQAGGRTGELFFGEGSRLTVL.

This clone was found once. The chain combines TRBV6-1 with TRBJ2-7; perhaps TRBD2 as D (6 bases). The CDR3 totals 15 residues. Germline-derived CDR1 and CDR2 are MNHNS and SASEGT. V lost 2 bases and J 3 bases, leaving 14 bases between the germline ends. The CDR3 sequence: CASSEWRGGGYEQYF. CDR3 DNA: TGTGCCAGCAGTGAATGGAGGGGAGGTGGCTACGAGCAGTACTTC.

The chain joins TRBV28 to TRBJ2-7; TRBD1 matches 8 bases. This CDR3 has 14 amino acids. The junction had 15 bases not matched to a gene; V was cut back by 5 bases and J by 12 bases. The germline gives CDR1 MDHEN, CDR2 SYDVKM. The CDR3 DNA sequence: TGTGCCAGCAGTCCAACGCCCGGACAGGGCAAACCGTACTTC. This sequence encodes CASSPTPGQGKPYF.

The V call is TRBV12-5, the J call TRBJ1-2, with D hard to call. With 9 bases removed from V and 2 bases from J, the gap between germline ends came to 10 bases. Germline values: CDR1 LGHNT, CDR2 FRNRAP. There are 12 residues in the CDR3. CDR3 residues: CASGQSNYGYTF. Here the CDR3 DNA reads TGTGCTAGCGGGCAGAGCAACTATGGCTACACCTTC.

V usage is TRBV4-1 and J usage is TRBJ1-2; 7 bases agree with TRBD1. Germline CDR1 and CDR2: MGHRA and YSYEKL. This CDR3 region has 16 residues. Trimming at V came to 1 base and at J to 5 bases, leaving 10 bases not matched to a gene. The CDR3 DNA reads TGCGCCAGCAGCCAAGGAGGGACAGCCTCCTGGTATGGCTACACCTTC. Translating it yields CASSQGGTASWYGYTF.

The V and J genes are TRBV10-2 and TRBJ1-1, with a weak D call TRBD1 (6 bases). Germline V gives CDR1 WSHSY, CDR2 SAAADI. Trimming took off 2 bases at V and 3 bases at J, with 10 bases between the two ends. This CDR3 is 14 amino acids long. The CDR3 here is CASSEQTGYTEAFF. The CDR3 DNA reads as TGCGCCAGCAGTGAGCAGACAGGTTACACTGAAGCTTTCTTT.

V is TRBV18 and J is TRBJ1-2; D remains unclear. CDR3 size: 13 residues. V lost 3 bases and J lost 3, with 8 bases in between. Germline CDR1 and CDR2: KGHSH and LQKENI. In DNA form, the CDR3 reads TGTGCCAGCTCACCTCTCACAGACTATGGCTACACCTTC. Its translation is CASSPLTDYGYTF.

The chain uses TRBV13 and TRBJ1-1; possibly TRBD1 for D (5 bases). The CDR3 is 14 amino acids. CDR1 is PRHDT, CDR2 FYEKMQ, per germline (reference sequence). V was clipped by 4 bases and J by 2 bases, with 11 bases between them. The CDR3 DNA sequence: TGTGCCAGCAGCTCGACAGTTCCTAACACTGAAGCTTTCTTT. Protein: CASSSTVPNTEAFF.

The chain is built from TRBV7-9 and TRBJ1-4; D call uncertain. V was shortened by 4 bases and J by 0 bases, with 12 bases between the two germline ends. Germline values: CDR1 SEHNR, CDR2 FQNEAQ (reference sequence). This CDR3 comprises 16 residues. CDR3 sequence (DNA): TGTGCCAGCAGCTCAATTGTATGGGCAACTAATGAAAAACTGTTTTTT. Encoded protein: CASSSIVWATNEKLFF.

This chain connects TRBV5-1 to TRBJ2-3; TRBD2 matches 10 bases. With 4 bases clipped from V and 7 bases from J, the junction kept 3 bases outside the gene matches. Germline V gene data show CDR1 as SGHRS and CDR2 as YFSETQ. This CDR3 spans 13 amino acids. The CDR3: CASSPGLANTQYF. In DNA form, the CDR3 reads TGCGCCAGCAGCCCGGGACTAGCGAATACGCAGTATTTT.

The chain carries TRBV29-1 and TRBJ2-7; the match to TRBD1 covers 7 bases. Trimming took 5 bases from V and 5 from J; bases not matched to a gene: 6. The CDR3 is 12 amino acids. Germline V gene sequence: CDR1 SQVTM, CDR2 ANQGSEA. CDR3 amino acids: CSVTTGDDEQYF. The CDR3 DNA reads TGCAGCGTTACAACAGGGGATGACGAGCAGTACTTC.

The rearrangement uses TRBV6-4 and TRBJ2-4; TRBD1 might be the D (5 bases). In germline, CDR1 is MRHNA, CDR2 SNTAGT. The CDR3 length is 17 residues. The germline V and J ends were trimmed by 0 bases and 5 bases, with 17 bases remaining between them. CDR3 region: CASSDSGWSWGQNIQYF. The CDR3 DNA is TGTGCCAGCAGTGACTCGGGGTGGTCATGGGGCCAAAACATTCAGTACTTC.

This clone appeared a few times. V gene TRBV7-2 combines with J gene TRBJ2-5; D remains ambiguous. The CDR3 contains 12 residues. Trimming left V 4 bases short and J 5 bases short, with 8 bases between. Looked up from germline, CDR1 is SGHTA and CDR2 is FQGNSA. CDR3 DNA sequence: TGTGCCAGCAGCTATATATGGGAGACCCAGTACTTC. The encoded protein is CASSYIWETQYF.

V and J are TRBV2 and TRBJ2-7; the D call may be TRBD1 or TRBD2 (5 bases each). V shed 6 bases and J shed 0 bases, with 9 bases lying between them. The CDR3 is 13 residues long. Germline assignment: CDR1 SNHLY and CDR2 FYNNEI. In DNA, the CDR3 is TGTGCCAGCAGGGGGACCTCCTCCTACGAGCAGTACTTC. It specifies CASRGTSSYEQYF.